The 24 T cell receptor beta chains given below trace back to one sample, sequenced in a study of T cell responses to AZD1222 COVID-19 vaccine. This table comes from immunoSEQ multiplex PCR, and its TCRdb copy is limited to in-frame clones, with some not included. The profile shows approximately 50,000 clones, 80% to 90% of them singletons. The sequencing used peripheral blood, collected 28 days after the second AZD1222 dose. The source is an adult who received the AZD1222 COVID-19 vaccine.

Here the CDR3 DNA reads TGTGCCTGGAGTGTCGACAGGGGGAATCAGCCCCAGCATTTT. It encodes CAWSVDRGNQPQHF. The chain couples TRBV30 to TRBJ1-5, with 9 bases lining up with TRBD1. The CDR3 totals 14 residues. With V trimmed by 0 bases and J by 4 bases, 1 base remained unmatched. CDR1 GTSNPN and CDR2 SVGIG come from the germline V gene (reference sequence).

In its sample, this clone was seen a few times. The V call is TRBV19, the J call TRBJ2-1; weak D call: TRBD2 (6 bases). CDR3 length: 15 residues. With 7 bases removed from V and 4 bases from J, the gap between germline ends came to 17 bases. Germline V CDR1 and CDR2: LNHDA, SQIVND (reference sequence). DNA for the CDR3: TGTGCCAGTACTTGGCGGGACGGGATTTACAATGAGCAGTTCTTC. Translating gives CASTWRDGIYNEQFF.

The rearrangement joins TRBV18 to TRBJ2-3; 11 bases map to TRBD1. Germline V gives CDR1 KGHSH, CDR2 LQKENI. J was trimmed by 4 bases and V by 2 bases; bases with no gene match: 5. CDR3 length: 16 residues. This chain's CDR3 is CASSPGQGAWADTQYF. The CDR3 DNA is TGTGCCAGCTCACCAGGACAGGGGGCGTGGGCAGATACGCAGTATTTT.

The chain carries TRBV3-1 (or the pseudogene TRBV3-2) and TRBJ1-3, with D possibly being TRBD1 (5 bases). This CDR3 spans 17 amino acids. Trimming stripped 3 bases from V and 3 bases from J, with 18 bases between. Germline values: CDR1 LGHDT, CDR2 YNNKEL (reference sequence). This CDR3 is CASSHVTRQIHGNTIYF. Written as DNA, the CDR3 is TGTGCCAGCAGCCATGTTACCCGACAGATTCATGGAAACACCATATATTTT.

The chain couples TRBV19 to TRBJ2-7; TRBD1 is a possible D gene (6 bases). V was pared by 5 bases and J by 0 bases, with 14 bases between. The V gene's germline CDR1 is LNHDA and CDR2 SQIVND (reference sequence). The CDR3 runs 15 residues. The CDR3 reads CASSPGQTSSYEQYF. Written as DNA, the CDR3 is TGTGCCAGTAGTCCAGGACAGACGAGCTCCTACGAGCAGTACTTC.

This clone was seen just once. V and J are TRBV28 and TRBJ2-7; D uncertain. CDR1 is MDHEN, CDR2 SYDVKM, per germline. This CDR3 comprises 11 residues. V dropped 5 bases and J dropped 6 bases, with 8 bases sitting between them. CDR3 nucleotides: TGTGCCAGCAGTCAATATGGCGAGCAGTACTTC. Translated: CASSQYGEQYF.

This chain uses TRBV5-1 with TRBJ2-2; D may be TRBD1 (5 bases). The CDR3 sequence is 14 residues long. The germline V gene has CDR1 SGHRS and CDR2 YFSETQ. V was clipped by 2 bases and J by 4 bases, with 9 bases between them. The CDR3 DNA follows: TGCGCCAGCAGCTTCAAGGGGCCCACCGGGGAGCTGTTTTTT. It translates to CASSFKGPTGELFF.

This chain joins TRBV5-1 and TRBJ2-1; 8 bases match TRBD1. Germline V gives CDR1 SGHRS, CDR2 YFSETQ. Germline trimming cut 4 bases from V and 0 bases from J; bases unmatched to any gene: 12. The CDR3 extends over 18 amino acids. This CDR3 reads CASSPLIGQGSSYNEQFF. DNA for the CDR3: TGCGCCAGCAGCCCTTTAATCGGACAGGGAAGCTCCTACAATGAGCAGTTCTTC.

This clone was observed a handful of times. V is TRBV7-3 and J is TRBJ2-1, with 7 bases fitting TRBD2. This CDR3 contains 13 residues. Germline CDR1 is SGHTA and CDR2 is FQGTGA. Trimming took 0 bases from V and 9 from J; bases not matched to a gene: 2. Written as DNA, the CDR3 is TGTGCCAGCAGCTTAACCGGGAGGAGTGAGCAGTTCTTC. This translates into CASSLTGRSEQFF.

The chain is built from TRBV28 and TRBJ1-5; TRBD1 aligns across 7 bases. Per the germline V gene, CDR1 is MDHEN and CDR2 is SYDVKM. The V and J ends lost 6 bases and 6 bases, in that order; junction bases with no gene match: 8. CDR3 length: 14 amino acids. Here the CDR3 DNA reads TGTGCCAGCAGGCGTGACAGGGTTGCTCAGCCCCAGCATTTT. Encoded protein: CASRRDRVAQPQHF.

The chain combines TRBV7-2 with TRBJ2-7; no firm D call. The germline gives CDR1 SGHTA, CDR2 FQGNSA. The ends were cut back, 2 bases at V and 5 bases at J, with 13 bases in the middle. The CDR3 has 14 amino acids. DNA for the CDR3: TGTGCCAGCAGCTTACCGGCAGGAAGACACGAGCAGTACTTC. Amino acid sequence: CASSLPAGRHEQYF.

The V and J genes are TRBV4-1 and TRBJ2-7; the D gene is possibly TRBD2 (6 bases). In germline, CDR1 is MGHRA, CDR2 YSYEKL. The length of the CDR3 is 16 residues. The V end lost 2 bases, the J end lost 1 base, and 15 bases lay between the germline ends. This CDR3 is CASSQNFGGASYEQYF. CDR3 in DNA: TGCGCCAGCAGCCAAAACTTCGGGGGAGCGTCCTACGAGCAGTACTTC.

The rearrangement uses TRBV30 and TRBJ2-5; D could derive from TRBD1 or TRBD2 (5 bases each). CDR1 and CDR2 (germline): GTSNPN, SVGIG (reference sequence). The CDR3 loop spans 14 amino acids. Trimming took 0 bases from V and 5 from J, leaving 13 bases between them. This CDR3 is CAWSVLGAGETQYF. CDR3 in DNA: TGTGCCTGGAGTGTACTAGGGGCTGGGGAGACCCAGTACTTC.

The chain links TRBV4-3 to TRBJ2-6; weak D call: TRBD1 (5 bases). Trimming pared 1 base from V and 0 bases from J, leaving 10 bases between. Germline CDR1 and CDR2: LGHNA and YSLEER. The CDR3 spans 17 residues. The CDR3 spells CASSQGGINSGANVLTF. CDR3 in DNA: TGCGCCAGCAGCCAAGGGGGCATTAACTCTGGGGCCAACGTCCTGACTTTC.

The rearrangement links TRBV30 to TRBJ1-6, with no clear D. Deletions cut 0 bases from V and 4 bases from J, with 7 bases between. The CDR3 is 14 amino acids. The V gene's germline CDR1 is GTSNPN and CDR2 SVGIG (reference sequence). CDR3 nucleotide sequence: TGTGCCTGGAGTGTAAGCGCTTATAATTCACCCCTCCACTTT. Amino acid sequence: CAWSVSAYNSPLHF.

This chain links TRBV9 with TRBJ2-7, with a weak D call TRBD2 (6 bases). The length of the CDR3 is 17 residues. V lost 0 bases and J 1 base, leaving 17 bases between the germline ends. Germline lookup yields CDR1 SGDLS and CDR2 YYNGEE. The CDR3, as DNA: TGTGCCAGCAGCGTAGGTTCCGGGACGGGGGTTTCCTACGAGCAGTACTTC. Amino acids: CASSVGSGTGVSYEQYF.

The chain couples TRBV19 to TRBJ2-1, with D unclear. Trimming left V 1 base short and J 4 bases short, with 8 bases between. CDR1 and CDR2 from the germline V gene are LNHDA and SQIVND (reference sequence). CDR3 length: 14 amino acids. The DNA of the CDR3 is TGTGCCAGTAGTATAGTCCCCCAGTACAATGAGCAGTTCTTC. Translating it yields CASSIVPQYNEQFF.

The chain recombines TRBV28 with TRBJ2-7, with unresolved D. Germline V CDR1 and CDR2: MDHEN, SYDVKM. CDR3 size: 12 residues. V was clipped by 1 base and J by 3 bases, with 4 bases between them. The CDR3 region is CASSLLVYEQYF. The CDR3 DNA follows: TGTGCCAGCAGTTTATTGGTCTACGAGCAGTACTTC.

The CDR3 reads CASSLLGQEYNEQFF. CDR3 nucleotide sequence: TGTGCCAGCAGCTTGCTAGGACAGGAGTACAATGAGCAGTTCTTC. J is TRBJ2-1 and V is TRBV7-3; 7 bases align to TRBD1. Trimming removed 3 bases from V and 4 bases from J; junction bases left unmatched: 6. CDR1 SGHTA and CDR2 FQGTGA come from the germline V gene. The CDR3 consists of 15 residues.

This clone has only one observation. The chain joins TRBV2 to TRBJ2-7; D may correspond to TRBD1 or TRBD2 (5 bases each). Germline loops: CDR1 SNHLY, CDR2 FYNNEI. The V end was cut by 6 bases, the J end by 1 base, with 13 bases between. This CDR3 has 14 amino acids. This chain's CDR3 is CASRGDGNSYEQYF. The CDR3 coding sequence is TGTGCCAGCAGGGGGGACGGAAATTCCTACGAGCAGTACTTC.

This chain connects TRBV7-2 to TRBJ2-1; D not resolved. CDR1 is SGHTA and CDR2 is FQGNSA in the germline V gene. The CDR3 is made up of 14 amino acids. V lost 1 base and J lost 7, with 11 bases in between. The CDR3 protein is CASSLVGQINEQFF. DNA of the CDR3: TGTGCCAGCAGCTTAGTCGGCCAGATAAATGAGCAGTTCTTC.

The V gene is TRBV12-3 or TRBV12-4, the J gene TRBJ1-2, with D maybe TRBD1 (5 bases). Trimming removed 3 bases at V and 5 bases at J, with 10 bases between. The CDR3 has 13 amino acids. CDR3 loop: CASSLGERYGYTF. The CDR3 region has the DNA TGTGCCAGCAGTTTGGGGGAGAGGTATGGCTACACCTTC.

This rearrangement joins TRBV28 to TRBJ2-5; maybe TRBD2 (7 bases). Germline V lookup: CDR1 MDHEN, CDR2 SYDVKM. This CDR3 comprises 15 residues. Trimming removed 4 bases from V and 3 bases from J, with 15 bases in between. The CDR3 reads CASSSSGRGEETQYF. For the CDR3, the DNA is TGTGCCAGCAGTTCTTCTGGGAGGGGGGAAGAGACCCAGTACTTC.

The J gene is TRBJ2-3, the V gene TRBV5-1; 8 positions match TRBD2. With 4 bases clipped from V and 3 bases from J, the junction kept 19 bases outside the gene matches. The CDR3 has 19 amino acids. In germline, CDR1 is SGHRS, CDR2 YFSETQ. The CDR3 protein is CASSRYGRAVVGTTDTQYF. The CDR3 nucleotides are TGCGCCAGCAGCCGTTACGGGAGGGCCGTGGTCGGCACGACAGATACGCAGTATTTT.